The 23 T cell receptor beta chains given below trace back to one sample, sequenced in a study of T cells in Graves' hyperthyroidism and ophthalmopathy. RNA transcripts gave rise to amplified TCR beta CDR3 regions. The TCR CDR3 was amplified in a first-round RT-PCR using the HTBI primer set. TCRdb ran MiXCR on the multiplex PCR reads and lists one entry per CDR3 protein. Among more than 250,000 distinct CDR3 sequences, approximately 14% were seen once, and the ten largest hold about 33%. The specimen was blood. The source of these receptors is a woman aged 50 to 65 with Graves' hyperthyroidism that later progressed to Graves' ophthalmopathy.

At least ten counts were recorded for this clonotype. The CDR3 region is CASSFGDRMSYEQYF. As DNA, the CDR3 is TGTGCCAGCAGTTTTGGGGACAGGATGTCCTACGAGCAGTACTTC. The V and J genes are TRBV27 and TRBJ2-7; 8 bases are a match to TRBD1. Germline-derived CDR1 and CDR2 are MNHEY and SMNVEV (reference sequence). V lost 3 bases, J lost 1 base, and 5 bases stayed unmatched. The CDR3 extends over 15 amino acids.

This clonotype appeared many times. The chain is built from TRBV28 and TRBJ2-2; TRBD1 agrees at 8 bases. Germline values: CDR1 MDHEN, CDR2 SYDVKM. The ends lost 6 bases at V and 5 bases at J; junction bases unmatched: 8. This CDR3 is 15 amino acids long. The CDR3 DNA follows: TGTGCCAGCAGAATTAGGACAGGGCGAACCGGGGAGCTGTTTTTT. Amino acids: CASRIRTGRTGELFF.

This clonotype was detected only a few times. The CDR3 here is CASREHTGSAYGYTF. CDR3 bases: TGTGCCAGCAGAGAACACACAGGGTCGGCCTATGGCTACACCTTC. The gene calls are TRBV25-1 and TRBJ1-2; the D gene is possibly TRBD1 (6 bases). The CDR3 runs 15 residues. V was shortened by 6 bases and J by 4 bases, with 18 bases between the two germline ends. CDR1 is MGHDK and CDR2 is SYGVNS in the germline V gene.

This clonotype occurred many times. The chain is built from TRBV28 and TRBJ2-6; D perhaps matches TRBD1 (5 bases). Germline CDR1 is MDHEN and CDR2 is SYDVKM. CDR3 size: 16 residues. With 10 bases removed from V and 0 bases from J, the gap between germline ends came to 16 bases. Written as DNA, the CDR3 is TGTGCCACTTCGCCCAGGGAACTCTCTGGGGCCAACGTCCTGACTTTC. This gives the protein CATSPRELSGANVLTF.

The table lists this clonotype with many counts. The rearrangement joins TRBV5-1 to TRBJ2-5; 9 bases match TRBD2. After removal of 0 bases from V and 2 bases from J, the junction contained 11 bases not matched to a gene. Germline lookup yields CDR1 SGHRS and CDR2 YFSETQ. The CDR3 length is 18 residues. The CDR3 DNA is TGCGCCAGCAGCTTGGACCCCTCGAGACTAGCGGATCAAGAGACCCAGTACTTC. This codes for CASSLDPSRLADQETQYF.

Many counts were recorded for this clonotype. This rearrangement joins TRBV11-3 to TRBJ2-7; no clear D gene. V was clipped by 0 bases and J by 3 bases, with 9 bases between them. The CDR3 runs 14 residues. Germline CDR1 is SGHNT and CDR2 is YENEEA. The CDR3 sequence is CASSLDYPFYEQYF. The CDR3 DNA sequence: TGTGCCAGCAGCTTAGATTACCCCTTCTACGAGCAGTACTTC.

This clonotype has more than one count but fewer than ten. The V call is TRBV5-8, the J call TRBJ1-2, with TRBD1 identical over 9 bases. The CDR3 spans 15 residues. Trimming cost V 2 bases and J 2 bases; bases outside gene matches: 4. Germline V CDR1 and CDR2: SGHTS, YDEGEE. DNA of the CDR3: TGTGCCAGCAGCTTTGGGGGGACAGGGAACTATGGCTACACCTTC. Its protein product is CASSFGGTGNYGYTF. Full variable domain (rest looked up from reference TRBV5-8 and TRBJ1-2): EAGVTQSPTHLIKTRGQQATLRCSPISGHTSVYWYQQALGLGLQFLLWYDEGEERNRGNFPPRFSGRQFPNYSSELNVNALELEDSALYLCASSFGGTGNYGYTFGSGTRLTVV.

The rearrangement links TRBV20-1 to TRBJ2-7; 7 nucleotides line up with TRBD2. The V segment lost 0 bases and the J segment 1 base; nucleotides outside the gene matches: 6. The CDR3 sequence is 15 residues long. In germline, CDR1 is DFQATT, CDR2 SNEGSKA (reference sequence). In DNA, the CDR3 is TGCAGTGCTAGAGATGTGGGGGAGGGATCCTACGAGCAGTACTTC. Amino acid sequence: CSARDVGEGSYEQYF.

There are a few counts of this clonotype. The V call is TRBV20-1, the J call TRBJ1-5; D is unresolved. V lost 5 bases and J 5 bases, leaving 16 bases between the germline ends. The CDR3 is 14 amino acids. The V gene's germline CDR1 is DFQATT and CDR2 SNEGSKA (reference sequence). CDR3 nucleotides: TGCAGTGCTGTGACCCCGAATCGGCATCAGCCCCAGCATTTT. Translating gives CSAVTPNRHQPQHF.

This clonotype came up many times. This CDR3 is CASSRRTGGRLEAFF. The DNA of the CDR3 is TGTGCCAGCAGCCGGAGGACAGGGGGGCGTTTAGAAGCTTTCTTT. The chain uses TRBV12-3 or TRBV12-4 and TRBJ1-1; 10 nucleotides match TRBD1. The length of the CDR3 is 15 residues. The V gene end was trimmed by 6 bases and the J gene end by 8 bases; junction bases not matched to a gene: 12.

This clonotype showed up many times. The CDR3 coding sequence is TGTGCCAGCAGCCAAGATAGGGACAGATCTTACACCGGGGAGCTGTTTTTT. Amino acids: CASSQDRDRSYTGELFF. The chain recombines TRBV3-1 with TRBJ2-2; TRBD1 matches at 7 bases. Germline assignment: CDR1 LGHDT and CDR2 YNNKEL (reference sequence). The V and J ends lost 0 bases and 3 bases, in that order; junction bases with no gene match: 7. The CDR3 runs to 17 residues.

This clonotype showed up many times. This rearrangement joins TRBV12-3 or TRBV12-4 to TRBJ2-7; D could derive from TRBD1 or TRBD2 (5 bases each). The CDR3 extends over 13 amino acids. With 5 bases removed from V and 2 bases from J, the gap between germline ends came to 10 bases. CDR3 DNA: TGTGCCAGCAGTAGGGACGGGGCCTACGAGCAGTACTTC. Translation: CASSRDGAYEQYF.

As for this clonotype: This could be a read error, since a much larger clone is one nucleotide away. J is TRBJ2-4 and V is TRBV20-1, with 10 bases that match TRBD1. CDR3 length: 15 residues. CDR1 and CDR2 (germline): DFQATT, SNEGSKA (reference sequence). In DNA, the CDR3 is TGCAGTACTAGTAAGGACAGGGGGAGTTGGAACATTCAGTACTTC. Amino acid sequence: CSTSKDRGSWNIQYF.

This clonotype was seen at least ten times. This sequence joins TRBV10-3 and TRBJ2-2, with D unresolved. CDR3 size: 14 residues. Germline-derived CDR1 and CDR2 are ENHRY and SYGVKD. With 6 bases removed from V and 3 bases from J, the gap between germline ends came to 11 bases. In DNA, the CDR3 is TGTGCCATCAGAGATACATCGTACACCGGGGAGCTGTTTTTT. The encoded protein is CAIRDTSYTGELFF.

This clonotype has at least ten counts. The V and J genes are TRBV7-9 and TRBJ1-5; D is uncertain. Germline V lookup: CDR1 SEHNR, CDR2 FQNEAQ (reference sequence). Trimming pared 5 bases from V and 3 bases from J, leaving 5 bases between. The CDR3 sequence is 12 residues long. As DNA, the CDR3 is TGTGCCAGCAGCCTCGACAATCAGCCCCAGCATTTT. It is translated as CASSLDNQPQHF.

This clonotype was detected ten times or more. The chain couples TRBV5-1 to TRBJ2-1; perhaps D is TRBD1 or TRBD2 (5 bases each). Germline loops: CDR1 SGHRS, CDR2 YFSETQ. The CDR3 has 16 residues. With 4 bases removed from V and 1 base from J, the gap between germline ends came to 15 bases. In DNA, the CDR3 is TGCGCCAGCAGCCTGGGGACCCCCTCTTCCTACAATGAGCAGTTCTTC. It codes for CASSLGTPSSYNEQFF.

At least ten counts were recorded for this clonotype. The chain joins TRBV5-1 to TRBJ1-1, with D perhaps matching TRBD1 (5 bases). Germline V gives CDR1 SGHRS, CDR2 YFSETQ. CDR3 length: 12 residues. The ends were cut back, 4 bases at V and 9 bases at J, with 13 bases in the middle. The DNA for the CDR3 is TGCGCCAGCAGCCGTGACAGCCTACAAGCTTTCTTT. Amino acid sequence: CASSRDSLQAFF. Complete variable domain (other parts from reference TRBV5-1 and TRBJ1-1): KAGVTQTPRYLIKTRGQQVTLSCSPISGHRSVSWYQQTPGQGLQFLFEYFSETQRNKGNFPGRFSGRQFSNSRSEMNVSTLELGDSALYLCASSRDSLQAFFGQGTRLTVV.

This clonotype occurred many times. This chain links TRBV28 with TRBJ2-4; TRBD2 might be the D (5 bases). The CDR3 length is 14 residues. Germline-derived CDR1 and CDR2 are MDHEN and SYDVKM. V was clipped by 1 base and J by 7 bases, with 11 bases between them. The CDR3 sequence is CASSLSDGENIQYF. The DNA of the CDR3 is TGTGCCAGCAGTTTATCGGACGGGGAGAACATTCAGTACTTC.

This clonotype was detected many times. CDR3 amino acids: CASRIYRGPNTGELFF. In DNA, the CDR3 is TGTGCCAGCAGGATTTACAGGGGCCCCAACACCGGGGAGCTGTTTTTT. V is TRBV6-1 and J is TRBJ2-2; 7 nucleotides match TRBD1. CDR3 length: 16 residues. V lost 6 bases and J lost 2; bases outside the gene matches: 9. Germline CDR1 and CDR2: MNHNS and SASEGT.

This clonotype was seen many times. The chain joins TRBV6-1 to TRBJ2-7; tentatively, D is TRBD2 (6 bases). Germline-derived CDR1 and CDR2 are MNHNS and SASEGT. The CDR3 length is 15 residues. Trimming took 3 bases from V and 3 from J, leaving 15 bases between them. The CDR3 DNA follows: TGTGCCAGCAGTGATGAGTCGGGACTGAACTACGAGCAGTACTTC. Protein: CASSDESGLNYEQYF.

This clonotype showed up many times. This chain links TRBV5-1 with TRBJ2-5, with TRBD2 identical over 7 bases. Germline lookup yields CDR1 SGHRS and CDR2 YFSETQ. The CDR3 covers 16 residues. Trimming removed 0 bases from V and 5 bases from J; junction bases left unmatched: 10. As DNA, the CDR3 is TGCGCCAGCAGCTTGGCCGGGGGGAGGGCCGGGGAGACCCAGTACTTC. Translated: CASSLAGGRAGETQYF.

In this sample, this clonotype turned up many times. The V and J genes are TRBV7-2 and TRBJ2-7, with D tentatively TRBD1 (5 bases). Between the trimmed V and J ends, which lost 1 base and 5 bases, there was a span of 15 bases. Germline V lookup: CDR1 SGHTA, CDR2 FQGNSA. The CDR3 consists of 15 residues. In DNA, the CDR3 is TGTGCCAGCAGCTTAGGGGTCGGCAGGGTCCACGAGCAGTACTTC. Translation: CASSLGVGRVHEQYF.

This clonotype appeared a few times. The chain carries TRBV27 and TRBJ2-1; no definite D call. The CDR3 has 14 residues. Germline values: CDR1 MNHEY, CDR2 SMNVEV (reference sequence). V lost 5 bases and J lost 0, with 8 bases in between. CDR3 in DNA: TGTGCCAGCAGTGAGATTGGCTCCTACAATGAGCAGTTCTTC. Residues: CASSEIGSYNEQFF.